Detailed here is one TCR beta chain. The repertoire was sequenced with immunoSEQ multiplex PCR; TCRdb's copy has only in-frame clones and lacks some. The table includes under 500,000 clones, nearly 90% detected once. The CDR3 consists of 13 residues. Trimming shortened V by 8 bases and J by 5 bases, and 15 bases separated the two germline ends. The germline gives CDR1 LNHDA, CDR2 SQIVND (reference sequence). The data belong to a study of blood T cell repertoires in COVID-19. The chain combines TRBV19 with TRBJ2-5; D remains unclear. This TCR was recovered from a woman aged 18-29 years with acute COVID-19. Source material: PBMCs or T cells enriched from blood (not recorded which). The DNA for the CDR3 is TGTGCCAGTGGGCTTCGAGAGACGGAGACCCAGTACTTC. Its protein product is CASGLRETETQYF.